The rows below give T cell receptor beta chains drawn from one sample of a study of Tregs in tolerant kidney transplant recipients. Some clones are missing from TCRdb's copy, which holds only in-frame ones; the method was immunoSEQ multiplex PCR. Of 81,000 or so clones listed, 75% to 95% are singletons. The source material was CD4+ T cells from blood (PBMCs), sampled 24 months after the transplant. These receptors were taken from a human patient who received a combined kidney and bone marrow transplant. A share of the T cells may be of graft donor origin. Each CDR3 is given without its conserved first and last residue. A D gene is named only where the DNA matches it firmly.

>TRBJ1-2|TRBV9|NA
ASSVGRINYGYT
>TRBJ2-3|TRBV2|NA
ASSAGAGDTQY
>TRBJ2-2|TRBV14|TRBD2
ASSQGLAGLERMLGTGELF
>TRBJ1-4|TRBV27|NA
ASGHQQGNEKLF
>TRBJ2-7|TRBV10-3|NA
AIGGRDYEQY
>TRBJ1-2|TRBV10-3|NA
AIKGAGHQTYGYT
>TRBJ1-6|TRBV7-9|NA
ASSKMEGGPNSPLH
>TRBJ2-6|TRBV19|NA
ASIEHGSGANVLT
>TRBJ1-5|TRBV28|NA
ASSKGDSNQPQH
>TRBJ2-7|TRBV7-3|NA
ASSLKPGQPYEQY
>TRBJ2-5|TRBV7-6|NA
ASSPRWSSETQY
>TRBJ2-3|TRBV4-2|NA
ASSQESQAGSLLSTDTQY
>TRBJ1-6|TRBV5-1|TRBD1
ASSSDYRGGVDSPLH
>TRBJ2-7|TRBV2|TRBD2
ASSETSGESKQY
>TRBJ2-5|TRBV19|NA
ATAVYRQGMETQY
>TRBJ2-5|TRBV11-3|NA
ASSLTAKETQY
>TRBJ2-7|TRBV18|TRBD1
ASSPFAGTDYEQY
>TRBJ2-1|TRBV7-3|TRBD1
ASSSDRASYNEQF
>TRBJ2-7|TRBV6-6|TRBD1
ASLDTDRGPTNEQY
>TRBJ2-5|TRBV7-9|TRBD2
ASSLTAGGPQETQY
>TRBJ2-7|TRBV29-1|TRBD1
SVGQGRTYEQY
>TRBJ1-5|TRBV4-1|TRBD1
ASSLTDRAANQPQH
>TRBJ1-4|TRBV7-9|NA
ASSLVSSVNEKLF
>TRBJ2-1|TRBV5-1|NA
ASSSGTPQINEQF
>TRBJ2-3|TRBV10-1|NA
ASSELPTDTQY
>TRBJ1-6|TRBV19|TRBD1
ASSIGQGSSYNSPLH
>TRBJ2-6|TRBV7-3|TRBD1
ASSAGRDRTFFSGANVLT
>TRBJ2-7|TRBV25-1|NA
ASSERGRRAYEQY
>TRBJ2-3|TRBV6-6|TRBD1
ASGQGAISTDTQY
>TRBJ1-1|TRBV5-1|TRBD1
ASSVYRGTEAF
>TRBJ2-3|TRBV4-2|NA
ASSQEPGRGQRPQYTQY
>TRBJ1-2|TRBV5-1|TRBD1
ASSLADRGYGYT